This TCR beta chain was sequenced during a study of response to subunit inactivated influenza vaccine. Findings of the study overall: The authors offered the suggestion that each seasonal influenza vaccination recruits few new T cells.

CDR1 and CDR2 from the germline V gene are DFQATT and SNEGSKA (reference sequence). V lost 5 bases, J lost 3 bases, and 6 bases stayed unmatched. This CDR3 is built from 14 residues. TCRdb processed the RT-PCR reads anew with MiXCR; each CDR3 protein has one entry. Counted here are over 450,000 distinct CDR3 sequences, over 10% occurring once; the ten biggest clones make up around 13%. This clonotype turned up a few times. The target antigen is unknown. The chain is built from TRBV20-1 and TRBJ2-3; the match to TRBD2 covers 9 bases. This sequence originates from a man in his fifties who received an inactivated influenza vaccine. Sequences were derived from PBMCs from blood, sampled about 40 days after vaccination. This chain's CDR3 is CSAPAGGVTDTQYF. In nucleotides, the CDR3 is TGCAGTGCTCCCGCGGGAGGGGTAACAGATACGCAGTATTTT.